The rows below give T cell receptor beta chains drawn from one sample of a study of cytomegalovirus exposure and HLA in healthy donors. This table comes from immunoSEQ multiplex PCR, and its TCRdb copy is limited to in-frame clones, with some not included. In all, the sample yields 120,000 to 150,000 clones. Sequencing was carried out using PBMCs. The receptors here all came from a man aged 35-49 years in good health and CMV-seronegative. Both conserved end residues are part of each CDR3. A D gene is named only where the DNA matches it firmly.

d_call	j_call	v_call	cdr3_nt	cdr3_aa
TRBD1	TRBJ2-3	TRBV15	TGTGCCACATCCCCGGAACAGGGGGCAATAGGTACGCAGTATTTT	CATSPEQGAIGTQYF
-	TRBJ2-6	TRBV7-2	TGTGCCAGCAGCTTAGTGGGGGCTCAGGGGGGTGGGGCCAACGTCCTGACTTTC	CASSLVGAQGGGANVLTF
TRBD1	TRBJ1-1	TRBV27	TGTGCCAGCAGTCCTCCGACAGGGGAGGCGGAAGCTTTCTTT	CASSPPTGEAEAFF
-	TRBJ1-1	TRBV29-1	TGCAGCGTCGGTGGGGGGTCCACTGAAGCTTTCTTT	CSVGGGSTEAFF
-	TRBJ1-6	TRBV7-2	TGTGCCAGCAGCTTATTGGGCTTGAATTCACCCCTCCACTTT	CASSLLGLNSPLHF
TRBD2	TRBJ2-7	TRBV5-4	TGTGCCAGCTTCCAGGGGGGACTAGCGGGGAAATACGAGCAGTACTTC	CASFQGGLAGKYEQYF
-	TRBJ1-3	TRBV2	TGTGCCAGCAGTGAAATGCAGTTTACTGGAAACACCATATATTTT	CASSEMQFTGNTIYF
-	TRBJ2-6	TRBV6-5	TGTGCCAGCATCGGCTCTGGGGCCAACGTCCTGACTTTC	CASIGSGANVLTF
-	TRBJ2-7	TRBV7-9	TGTGCCAGCAGAGCTACAAAGATTGAGGCAGGGGTCACCTACGAGCAGTACTTC	CASRATKIEAGVTYEQYF
TRBD1	TRBJ1-6	TRBV28	TGTGCCAGCAGGGGACAGGGGGCGAATTCACCCCTCCACTTT	CASRGQGANSPLHF
TRBD1	TRBJ1-4	TRBV4-3	TGCGCCAGCAGCCAATCCGGGACAGGGGTAAATGAAAAACTGTTTTTT	CASSQSGTGVNEKLFF
-	TRBJ1-5	TRBV28	TGTGCCAGCAGGACCCAGGGAAATCAGCCCCAGCATTTT	CASRTQGNQPQHF
-	TRBJ2-3	TRBV5-6	TGTGCCAGCAGCCAGTCTGGGGGCATAGATACGCAGTATTTT	CASSQSGGIDTQYF
-	TRBJ1-5	TRBV15	TGTGCCACCAGCGCCTACCGGGGATCCAATCAGCCCCAGCATTTT	CATSAYRGSNQPQHF
TRBD2	TRBJ2-1	TRBV10-3	TGTGCCACCTTACCGGGACTAGCGGGGGGAAATGAGCAGTTCTTC	CATLPGLAGGNEQFF
-	TRBJ1-2	TRBV29-1	TGCAGCGTTGAAAGAACCGGAGGTGGCTACACCTTC	CSVERTGGGYTF
TRBD1	TRBJ1-2	TRBV29-1	TGCAGCGTGCGACCTCGAGGAGGGGGCAGAGGCTACACCTTC	CSVRPRGGGRGYTF
TRBD1	TRBJ1-3	TRBV5-1	TGCGCCAGCAGCTTCAGGACAGGTCCGGGGAACACCATATATTTT	CASSFRTGPGNTIYF
TRBD2	TRBJ2-7	TRBV7-2	TGTGCCAGCAGCTCAACTAGCGGGGGGGTCAGGATACACGAGCAGTACTTC	CASSSTSGGVRIHEQYF
-	TRBJ1-3	TRBV11-2	TGTGCCAGCAGCTTAGGGGCAACTGGAAACACCATATATTTT	CASSLGATGNTIYF
TRBD1	TRBJ1-5	TRBV5-1	TGCGCCAGCAGCGCCGGACAGGGTGACCAGCCCCAGCATTTT	CASSAGQGDQPQHF
-	TRBJ1-6	TRBV4-3	TGCGCCAGCAGCCAAGACGCACAGGGAAATAAAAAACGCGGTTCACCCCTCCACTTT	CASSQDAQGNKKRGSPLHF
-	TRBJ2-1	TRBV11-3	TGTGCCAGCAGTTTAGAGGGCAGTGAGCAGTTCTTC	CASSLEGSEQFF
TRBD1	TRBJ2-3	TRBV9	TGTGCCAGCAGCGACGACAGGGGCACAGATACGCAGTATTTT	CASSDDRGTDTQYF
TRBD1	TRBJ1-2	TRBV11-1	TGTGCCAGCAGCTCCTCCGGGACAGGAAATGGCTACACCTTC	CASSSSGTGNGYTF
TRBD1	TRBJ1-5	TRBV15	TGTGCCACCAGAGAGACAGGGGGCATCAGCAATCAGCCCCAGCATTTT	CATRETGGISNQPQHF
-	TRBJ2-1	TRBV6-6	TGTGCCAGCAGTGTTGTCCAGGGGCCGCACAATGAGCAGTTCTTC	CASSVVQGPHNEQFF
-	TRBJ2-1	TRBV7-9	TGTGCCAGCAGCTTTCTCCTAAGCGGGTGGGACAATGAGCAGTTCTTC	CASSFLLSGWDNEQFF
-	TRBJ1-3	TRBV4-3	TGCGCCAGCAGCCAAGATTCATCCGGAAACACCATATATTTT	CASSQDSSGNTIYF
-	TRBJ2-2	TRBV7-9	TGTGCCAGCAGCTTAGCGGTAGATCCGAACACCGGGGAGCTGTTTTTT	CASSLAVDPNTGELFF
TRBD1	TRBJ1-2	TRBV6-5	TGTGCCAGCAGGGAGACAGGGTGGTATGGCTACACCTTC	CASRETGWYGYTF
TRBD1	TRBJ1-4	TRBV7-7	TGTGCCAGCAGCCCTGCGGCGGACAGGGCTGGTGAAAAACTGTTTTTT	CASSPAADRAGEKLFF
TRBD1	TRBJ2-1	TRBV5-6	TGTGCCAGCAGCCCTCGGACAGGGCTTGAGCAGTTCTTC	CASSPRTGLEQFF
TRBD1	TRBJ2-1	TRBV19	TGTGCCAGTAGTAGCTTGGACAGGGGGCTCTACAATGAGCAGTTCTTC	CASSSLDRGLYNEQFF
-	TRBJ1-1	TRBV5-1	TGCGCCAGCAGCTTGGAGGGGGGGAGCACTGAAGCTTTCTTT	CASSLEGGSTEAFF
-	TRBJ2-2	TRBV7-2	TGTGCCAGCAAGCCCGGGGACACCTTCACCGGGGAGCTGTTTTTT	CASKPGDTFTGELFF
TRBD1	TRBJ2-7	TRBV6-5	TGTGCCAGCAGTGACCGACAGGGCCCCTACGAGCAGTACTTC	CASSDRQGPYEQYF
-	TRBJ2-1	TRBV7-2	TGTGCCAGCAGCTTACGGGGAAAATTAAACAATGAGCAGTTCTTC	CASSLRGKLNNEQFF
-	TRBJ1-5	TRBV7-2	TGTGCCAGCAGCTTGGACAGAGTTGGGCCCCAGCATTTT	CASSLDRVGPQHF
-	TRBJ2-7	TRBV13	TGTGCCAGCAGCCGAGGAGCAGGGGCCGGAGAGCAGTACTTC	CASSRGAGAGEQYF
-	TRBJ1-2	TRBV4-1	TGCGCCAGCAGCCAAGAGGTGACAGTCAACTATGGCTACACCTTC	CASSQEVTVNYGYTF
-	TRBJ2-1	TRBV7-2	TGTGCCAGCAGCTCTGGAGGAGTTGGTAACAATGAGCAGTTCTTC	CASSSGGVGNNEQFF
TRBD1	TRBJ2-6	TRBV27	TGTGCCAGCAGTCCCGCGGGGACAGGAGTCTCTGGGGCCAACGTCCTGACTTTC	CASSPAGTGVSGANVLTF
-	TRBJ1-4	TRBV7-6	TGTGCCAGCAGCCCCAGGGAATTTGAAAAACTGTTTTTT	CASSPREFEKLFF
-	TRBJ1-1	TRBV6-5	TGTGCCAGCAGTTCTCCCGGACACTTCGGGACTGAAGCTTTCTTT	CASSSPGHFGTEAFF
-	TRBJ1-3	TRBV11-2	TGTGCCAGCAGCGGCGGACAGATCTGGAACACCATATATTTT	CASSGGQIWNTIYF
TRBD1	TRBJ1-4	TRBV4-2	TGTGCCAGCAGCCAAGGGGGCGGGGAAGGGGGCGAAAAACTGTTTTTT	CASSQGGGEGGEKLFF
TRBD1	TRBJ1-2	TRBV4-2	TGTGCCAGCAGCCAAGCAGTGGGACAGAACTATGGCTACACCTTC	CASSQAVGQNYGYTF
-	TRBJ1-2	TRBV7-2	TGTGCCAGCAGCGCCGGCGCGGGAAGCTATGGCTACACCTTC	CASSAGAGSYGYTF
TRBD2	TRBJ2-2	TRBV6-5	TGTGCCAGCAGTCCTACTAGCGGCTACACCGGGGAGCTGTTTTTT	CASSPTSGYTGELFF
-	TRBJ2-7	TRBV7-2	TGTGCCAGCAGCTTAGCCTGGCGGACCTACGAGCAGTACTTC	CASSLAWRTYEQYF
TRBD2	TRBJ2-7	TRBV5-1	TGCGCCAGCAGCCTACGCCCGAACATAGCGGGGTCATCCTACGAGCAGTACTTC	CASSLRPNIAGSSYEQYF
TRBD1	TRBJ1-1	TRBV7-2	TGTGCCAGCAGCTTCCAGGGGGGATACACTGAAGCTTTCTTT	CASSFQGGYTEAFF
TRBD1	TRBJ1-6	TRBV25-1	TGTGCCAGCAGCGGACAGGGAGGTTCACCCCTCCACTTT	CASSGQGGSPLHF
-	TRBJ1-1	TRBV7-2	TGTGCCAGCAGCTTAGCAGGAGCAGGGGAAGCTTTCTTT	CASSLAGAGEAFF
TRBD1	TRBJ1-1	TRBV9	TGTGCCAGCAGCGTAGATGGGGACAGGGTCAGGAACACTGAAGCTTTCTTT	CASSVDGDRVRNTEAFF
-	TRBJ1-5	TRBV6-5	TGTGCCAGCAGTATATCCCCCGCTAAGCCCCAGCATTTT	CASSISPAKPQHF
-	TRBJ1-5	TRBV19	TGTGCCAGTAGTATTTTCTCTTGGGGGCAGGCCAATCAGCCCCAGCATTTT	CASSIFSWGQANQPQHF
-	TRBJ1-2	TRBV7-3	TGTGCCAGCAGCCCGACGGCCTCGGTCCGGGATGGCTACACCTTC	CASSPTASVRDGYTF